This T cell receptor (beta chain) was documented in a study of cytomegalovirus exposure and HLA in healthy donors. This PCR relied on a set of 60 Vbeta primers and 13 Jbeta primers. Method: immunoSEQ multiplex PCR; TCRdb's copy keeps in-frame clones and lacks some. The sample has roughly 100,000 clones; under 80% are singletons. The ends were cut back, 5 bases at V and 8 bases at J, with 17 bases in the middle. The CDR3 contains 14 residues. In germline, CDR1 is MDHEN, CDR2 SYDVKM. Sequenced sample: PBMCs. This rearrangement joins TRBV28 to TRBJ2-3; TRBD2 is a possible D gene (5 bases). The source of this sequence is a middle-aged woman in good health and CMV-seropositive. The CDR3, as DNA: TGTGCCAGCAGTAGTGGGCGGGTATTAGTTACGCAGTATTTT. Translation: CASSSGRVLVTQYF.